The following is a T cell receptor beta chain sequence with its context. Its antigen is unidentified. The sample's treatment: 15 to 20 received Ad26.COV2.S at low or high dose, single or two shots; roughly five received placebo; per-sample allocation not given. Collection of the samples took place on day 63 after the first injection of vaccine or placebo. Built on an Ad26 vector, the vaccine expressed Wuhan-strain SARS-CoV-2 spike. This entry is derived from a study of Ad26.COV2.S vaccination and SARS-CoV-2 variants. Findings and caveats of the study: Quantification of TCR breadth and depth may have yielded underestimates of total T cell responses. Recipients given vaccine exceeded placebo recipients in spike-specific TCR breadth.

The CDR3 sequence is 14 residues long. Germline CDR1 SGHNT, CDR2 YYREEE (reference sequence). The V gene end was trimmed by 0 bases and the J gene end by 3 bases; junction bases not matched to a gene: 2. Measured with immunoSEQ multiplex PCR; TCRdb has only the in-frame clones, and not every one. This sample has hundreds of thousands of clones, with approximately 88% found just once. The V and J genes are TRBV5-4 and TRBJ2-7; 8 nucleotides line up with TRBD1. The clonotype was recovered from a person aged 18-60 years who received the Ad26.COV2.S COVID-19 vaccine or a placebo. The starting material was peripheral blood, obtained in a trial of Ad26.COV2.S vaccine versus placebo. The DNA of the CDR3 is TGTGCCAGCAGCTTGGGTGACAGGGGCTACGAGCAGTACTTC. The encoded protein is CASSLGDRGYEQYF.